This TCR beta chain stems from a study of T cell responses to AZD1222 COVID-19 vaccine (dated by TCRdb to the early 2020s). For the wider study: AZD1222 recipients whose second dose came at about 4 weeks and those whose second dose came at about 12 weeks were combined into one group, since spike-specific TCR depth and breadth did not differ between the two schedules. A total of more than 230 trial participants underwent TCR sequencing, of whom 200 to 220 had received two doses of AZD1222 and 26 had received two doses of the MenACWY control vaccine. Trial participants were enrolled into age subgroups of 18-55, 56-69 and 70-plus years, which contained around 140, 26 and 57 TCR-sequenced participants, respectively. The paper's findings and limits, for the study overall: Conclusions about previously exposed vaccinees were limited because only six AZD1222 recipients were SARS-CoV-2 seropositive at baseline. Participants were mostly white British, with more females than males. The authors suggested clonal diversity may have been underestimated. CD4 TCRs associated with the vaccine covered the entire spike protein, and the dominant responses were in regions 160-218 and 743-854. The 56-69-year group was small, and its depth increase did not reach significance, likely because of low power. Because no day 14 peak-response samples were available, repertoires were characterized only after the peak T cell response. Reportedly, almost half of the unique spike-specific TCRs recognized epitopes lying outside the regions that are mutated in the B.1.351 and B.1.1.7 variants. A significant rise in spike-specific TCR breadth and depth was observed after two AZD1222 doses relative to day 0 and relative to MenACWY recipients.

The CDR3 regions of human TCRbeta chains were analyzed by immunosequencing. As for how the authors treated the data: Repertoire TCRs were matched against a reference library of SARS-CoV-2-specific TCRs generated with the MIRA antigen-specificity platform. Breadth meant the fraction of unique TCRs that were SARS-CoV-2-associated, whereas depth meant the fraction of total T cells that were SARS-CoV-2-associated. Each spike-specific TCR was assigned to its reactive spike region and to a CD4 or CD8 class using the MIRA data. Log10-transformed breadth and depth values were compared by one-way ANOVA with Sidak's multiple comparisons tests. TCRdb's version of the immuneACCESS table is confined to in-frame rearrangements and falls short of the full clone set. An unresolved V gene accounts for under half of the shortfall where checked; the remainder is of unknown origin. Clone size and the V and J calls come from that table; the DNA yielded D and trimming. Counted in this sample were roughly 100,000 clones; 90% of them appeared once. In total, the top ten clones hold about 5% of the sample.

Comment on this clone: This clone's antigen is unknown. No quality values exist for individual bases; no much larger clone is one base distant.

Taken with the paper, the label for time point translates to: baseline before first vaccination. Vaccinee samples came from UK trials COV001 and COV002, including a single-blind randomized controlled phase 2/3 trial of AZD1222 (ChAdOx1 nCoV-19) in healthy adults. Trial participant PBMC samples were collected at day 0 and day 28 after the second dose for TCRbeta chain sequencing. Sequencing was performed on peripheral blood, taken on day 0 of AZD1222 vaccination. The sequence came from an adult in good health.

The DNA sequence is as follows: TGTGCCAGCAGCCCGGCGGGGTTCGATACGCAGTATTTT. Translation gives CASSPAGFDTQYF. In this chain, TRBV9 is recombined with TRBJ2-3; perhaps TRBD2 is the D gene, with 6 bases matching. Counted from cysteine to phenylalanine, this CDR3 has 13 amino acids. Only CDR3 DNA remains: 39 bases, in frame from the first base. The germline V gene specifies SGDLS as CDR1 and YYNGEE as CDR2. V is cut by 4 bases and J by 6 bases, and the space between the germline ends is 12 bases.